Listed below are T cell receptor beta chains from one sample, sequenced in a study of T cell responses to AZD1222 COVID-19 vaccine. Repertoires were generated with immunoSEQ multiplex PCR, while TCRdb's copy carries only in-frame clones and drops some. This sample carries more than 95,000 clones, about 90% of them seen once, and the ten largest clones take around 1.4%. The sequenced sample was peripheral blood, obtained 28 days after the second AZD1222 dose. These TCRs come from an adult who received the AZD1222 COVID-19 vaccine. The CDR3 runs from the conserved cysteine through the conserved F or W. Clone size is shown for a subset of rows, as once, few, many or a class of expanded clone.

TRBV27	.	TRBJ2-1	CASGTGHHNEQFF
TRBV9	.	TRBJ1-1	CASSIAGTVNTEAFF
TRBV27	.	TRBJ1-1	CASSLKGQGAFNTEAFF
TRBV2	once	TRBJ1-2	CASSDQVADARGYTF
TRBV19	once	TRBJ2-2	CASSIRGRVTGELFF
TRBV18	.	TRBJ2-7	CASSRFTGTGNSYEQYF
TRBV2	.	TRBJ2-7	CASKGSMDEQYF
TRBV4-2	.	TRBJ2-5	CASSQTPGYQETQYF
TRBV7-2	.	TRBJ1-5	CASSFGGPNQPQHF
TRBV4-1	.	TRBJ1-2	CASSQEFVRRYGYTF
TRBV30	.	TRBJ1-1	CAWSWGGSRNTEAFF
TRBV6-1	.	TRBJ2-7	CASSDRSGGLYEQYF
TRBV9	.	TRBJ1-3	CASSGAGTQSGNTIYF
TRBV19	.	TRBJ1-5	CASRTSRNQPQHF